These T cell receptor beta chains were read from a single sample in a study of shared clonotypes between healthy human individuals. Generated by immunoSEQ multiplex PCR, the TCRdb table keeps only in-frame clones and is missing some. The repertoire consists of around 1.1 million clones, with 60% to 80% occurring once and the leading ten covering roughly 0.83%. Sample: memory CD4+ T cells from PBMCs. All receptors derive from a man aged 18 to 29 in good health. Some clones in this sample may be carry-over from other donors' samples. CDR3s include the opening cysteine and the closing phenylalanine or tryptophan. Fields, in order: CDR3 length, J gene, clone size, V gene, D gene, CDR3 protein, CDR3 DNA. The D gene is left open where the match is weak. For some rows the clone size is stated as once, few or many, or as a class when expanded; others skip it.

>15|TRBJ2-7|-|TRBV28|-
CASSLTSTGTYEQYF
TGTGCCAGCAGTTTAACCTCAACAGGGACCTACGAGCAGTACTTC
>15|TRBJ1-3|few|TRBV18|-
CASSAQRAGENTIYF
TGTGCCAGCTCAGCTCAGAGGGCAGGGGAAAACACCATATATTTT
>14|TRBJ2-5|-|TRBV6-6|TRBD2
CASSPGTRARTQYF
TGTGCCAGCAGCCCCGGGACTAGAGCAAGGACCCAGTACTTC
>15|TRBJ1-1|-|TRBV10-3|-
CAISEVGGYLTEAFF
TGTGCCATCAGTGAAGTTGGGGGTTACCTCACTGAAGCTTTCTTT
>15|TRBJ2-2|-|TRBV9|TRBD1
CASSGDRVNTGELFF
TGTGCCAGCAGCGGGGACAGGGTGAACACCGGGGAGCTGTTTTTT
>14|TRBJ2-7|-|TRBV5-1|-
CASSLRGGTYEQYF
TGCGCCAGCAGCCTGCGTGGGGGAACCTACGAGCAGTACTTC
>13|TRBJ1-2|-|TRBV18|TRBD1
CASSSTGGGGYTF
TGTGCCAGCTCGTCCACAGGGGGCGGTGGCTACACCTTC
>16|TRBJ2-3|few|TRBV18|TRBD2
CASSLMTSGSTDTQYF
TGTGCCAGCTCGCTTATGACTAGCGGGAGTACAGATACGCAGTATTTT
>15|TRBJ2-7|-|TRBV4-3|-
CASSQAQGTLYEQYF
TGCGCCAGCAGCCAAGCTCAGGGGACGTTATACGAGCAGTACTTC
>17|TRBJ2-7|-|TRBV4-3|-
CASSQHMGDSRFYEQYF
TGCGCCAGCAGCCAACACATGGGGGACTCGCGCTTCTACGAGCAGTACTTC
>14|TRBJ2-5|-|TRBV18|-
CASSEPSGKETLYF
TGTGCCAGCTCAGAGCCTTCGGGGAAAGAGACCCTGTACTTC
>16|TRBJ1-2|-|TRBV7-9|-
CASSLVRTQSNYGYTF
TGTGCCAGCAGCTTAGTACGAACACAAAGTAACTATGGCTACACCTTC
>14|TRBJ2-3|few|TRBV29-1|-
CSVEVLGEADTQYF
TGCAGCGTTGAAGTATTAGGGGAAGCAGATACGCAGTATTTT
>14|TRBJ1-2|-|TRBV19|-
CASSPPQGNYGYTF
TGTGCCAGTAGTCCCCCGCAGGGGAACTATGGCTACACCTTC
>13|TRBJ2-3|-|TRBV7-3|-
CASSSVGSDTQYF
TGTGCCAGCAGCTCTGTCGGGTCAGATACGCAGTATTTT
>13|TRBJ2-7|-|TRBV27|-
CASSPRGFGEQYF
TGTGCCAGCAGCCCGAGGGGTTTTGGCGAGCAGTACTTC
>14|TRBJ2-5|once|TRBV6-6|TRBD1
CASTPPDRVETQYF
TGTGCCAGCACCCCCCCGGACAGGGTGGAGACCCAGTACTTC
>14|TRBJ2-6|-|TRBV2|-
CASGLRSGANVLTF
TGTGCCAGCGGACTGCGCTCTGGGGCCAACGTCCTGACTTTC
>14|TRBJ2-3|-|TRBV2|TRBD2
CASSREASTDTQYF
TGTGCCAGCAGTCGGGAGGCCAGCACAGATACGCAGTATTTT
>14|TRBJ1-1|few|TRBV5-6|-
CASTYAGGLSEAFF
TGTGCCAGCACCTACGCGGGCGGTCTGTCTGAAGCTTTCTTT
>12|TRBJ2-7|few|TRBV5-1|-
CASSSQGYEQYF
TGCGCCAGCAGCTCACAGGGCTACGAGCAGTACTTC
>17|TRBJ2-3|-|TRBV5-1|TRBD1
CASSLDRGTASTDTQYF
TGCGCCAGCAGCTTGGACAGGGGAACTGCTAGCACAGATACGCAGTATTTT
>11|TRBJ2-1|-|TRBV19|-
CASSSVHEQFF
TGTGCCAGTAGTTCAGTCCATGAGCAGTTCTTC
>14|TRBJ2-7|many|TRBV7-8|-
CASSSLVLGGEQYF
TGTGCCAGCAGCTCCCTTGTGTTAGGGGGAGAGCAGTACTTC
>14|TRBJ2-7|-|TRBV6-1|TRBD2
CASHRREGLGEQYF
TGTGCCAGCCATCGTCGGGAGGGCCTCGGCGAGCAGTACTTC
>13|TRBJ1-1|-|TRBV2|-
CASTGASNTEAFF
TGTGCCAGCACGGGAGCCTCGAACACTGAAGCTTTCTTT
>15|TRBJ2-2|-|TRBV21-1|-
CARAGGPGTTGELFF
TGTGCCAGAGCGGGAGGGCCGGGGACCACCGGGGAGCTGTTTTTT
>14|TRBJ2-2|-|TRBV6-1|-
CASSPEAGTGELFF
TGTGCCAGCAGCCCGGAGGCGGGAACCGGGGAGCTGTTTTTT
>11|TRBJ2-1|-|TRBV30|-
CAWSLLWEQFF
TGTGCCTGGAGTCTTCTCTGGGAGCAGTTCTTC
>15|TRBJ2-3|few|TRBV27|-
CASSLRGVGTDTQYF
TGTGCCAGCAGTTTACGCGGGGTGGGTACAGATACGCAGTATTTT
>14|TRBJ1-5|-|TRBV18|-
CASSPEGGNQPQHF
TGTGCCAGCTCTCCTGAGGGGGGCAATCAGCCCCAGCATTTT
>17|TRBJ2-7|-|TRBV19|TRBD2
CASSPGGAGPSSYEQYF
TGTGCCAGTAGTCCCGGAGGAGCGGGGCCAAGCTCCTACGAGCAGTACTTC
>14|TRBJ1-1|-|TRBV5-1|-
CASSLPSEGTEAFF
TGCGCCAGCAGCCTCCCCAGTGAGGGCACTGAAGCTTTCTTT
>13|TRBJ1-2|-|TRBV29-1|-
CSVDDRDFNGYTF
TGCAGCGTTGACGACAGAGATTTCAATGGCTACACCTTC
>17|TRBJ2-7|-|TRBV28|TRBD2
CASSFSLAGASSYEQYF
TGTGCCAGCAGTTTTTCACTAGCGGGGGCGAGCTCCTACGAGCAGTACTTC
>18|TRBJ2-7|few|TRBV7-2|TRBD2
CASSLSSASGSGSYEQYF
TGTGCCAGCAGCCTCAGTTCGGCTAGCGGGAGTGGATCCTACGAGCAGTACTTC
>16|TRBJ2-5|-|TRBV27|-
CASSLNPSFDQETQYF
TGTGCCAGCAGTTTGAACCCGTCGTTCGACCAAGAGACCCAGTACTTC
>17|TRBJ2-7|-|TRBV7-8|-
CASSPAVWQGTPYEQYF
TGTGCCAGCAGCCCAGCGGTTTGGCAGGGGACCCCCTACGAGCAGTACTTC
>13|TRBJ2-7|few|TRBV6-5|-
CASVRGTFYEQYF
TGTGCCAGCGTCCGCGGGACTTTTTACGAGCAGTACTTC
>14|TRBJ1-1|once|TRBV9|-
CASSVGGQPTEAFF
TGTGCCAGCAGCGTTGGAGGCCAACCGACTGAAGCTTTCTTT
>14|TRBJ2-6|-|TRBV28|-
CASTQGSGANVLTF
TGTGCCAGCACCCAGGGCTCTGGGGCCAACGTCCTGACTTTC
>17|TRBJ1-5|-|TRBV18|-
CASSPPPGDYSNQPQHF
TGTGCCAGCTCACCACCCCCAGGGGATTATAGCAATCAGCCCCAGCATTTT
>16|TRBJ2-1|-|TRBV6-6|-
CASSYSAASSYNEQFF
TGTGCCAGCAGTTACTCGGCAGCCAGCTCCTACAATGAGCAGTTCTTC
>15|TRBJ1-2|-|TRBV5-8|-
CASSRRGADSYGYTF
TGTGCCAGCAGTCGGAGGGGGGCAGATTCCTATGGCTACACCTTC
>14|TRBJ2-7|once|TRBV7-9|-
CASSLSGGSYEQYF
TGTGCCAGCAGCCTGAGTGGAGGGTCCTACGAGCAGTACTTC
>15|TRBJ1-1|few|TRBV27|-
CASRRRDISNTEAFF
TGTGCCAGCAGGCGAAGGGACATTTCGAACACTGAAGCTTTCTTT
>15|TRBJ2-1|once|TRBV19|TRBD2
CASGLAGSSYNEQFF
TGTGCCAGTGGACTAGCGGGAAGCTCCTACAATGAGCAGTTCTTC
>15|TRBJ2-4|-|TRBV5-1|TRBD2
CASSWIAGPKNIQYF
TGCGCCAGCAGTTGGATAGCGGGGCCAAAAAACATTCAGTACTTC
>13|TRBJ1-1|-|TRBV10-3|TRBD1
CAIRDRGVGEAFF
TGTGCCATCAGGGACAGGGGCGTCGGTGAAGCTTTCTTT
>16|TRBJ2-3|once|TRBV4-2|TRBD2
CASSPNSGRITDTQYF
TGTGCCAGCAGCCCCAATAGCGGGAGAATCACAGATACGCAGTATTTT
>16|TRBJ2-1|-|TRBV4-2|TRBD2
CASSQQAGGTYNEQFF
TGTGCCAGCAGCCAACAAGCGGGAGGGACCTACAATGAGCAGTTCTTC
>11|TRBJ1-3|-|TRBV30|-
CAWGSINTIYF
TGTGCCTGGGGATCAATAAACACCATATATTTT
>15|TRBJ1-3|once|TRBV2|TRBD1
CASSWGQGSGNTIYF
TGTGCCAGCAGTTGGGGACAGGGGAGTGGAAACACCATATATTTT
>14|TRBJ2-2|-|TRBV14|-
CASSHRGVPGELFF
TGTGCCAGCAGCCATAGGGGAGTCCCCGGGGAGCTGTTTTTT
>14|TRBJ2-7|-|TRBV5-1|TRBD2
CASSREGLAGRQYF
TGCGCCAGCAGCCGGGAAGGACTAGCGGGAAGGCAGTACTTC
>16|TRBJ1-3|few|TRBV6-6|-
CASSQLGPASGNTIYF
TGTGCCAGCAGTCAGCTGGGGCCGGCCTCTGGAAACACCATATATTTT
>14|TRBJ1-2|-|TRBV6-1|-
CASSEGPRSYGYTF
TGTGCCAGCAGTGAGGGACCGAGGAGTTATGGCTACACCTTC
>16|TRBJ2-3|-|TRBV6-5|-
CASSYSGELGADTQYF
TGTGCCAGCAGTTACTCCGGGGAGCTGGGAGCAGATACGCAGTATTTT
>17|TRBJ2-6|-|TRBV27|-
CASSPRPRSSGANVLTF
TGTGCCAGCAGCCCTCGTCCCCGAAGCTCTGGGGCCAACGTCCTGACTTTC